This TCR beta chain was captured by sequencing in a study of cytomegalovirus exposure and HLA in healthy donors. General study points: Earlier analysis found most TCR beta V segments productive about 87% or about 30% of the time.

The CDR3 has 15 residues. J gave up 7 bases and V 0 bases, and 9 bases lay outside the gene matches. Per germline, CDR1 SGHRS and CDR2 YFSETQ. Comments on this clone: Its antigen is still unknown.

Vbeta (60) and Jbeta (13) primers were used in the PCR. TCRdb keeps only in-frame clones here, not all; method: immunoSEQ multiplex PCR. The table includes roughly 180,000 clones, 80% to 90% detected once. Source material: PBMCs. The chain employs TRBV5-1 and TRBJ1-1; 7 nucleotides agree with TRBD1. The clonotype comes from a girl aged 10 to 17 in good health and CMV-seropositive. The chain's CDR3 is CASSLEGASTNEAFF. The CDR3, as DNA: TGCGCCAGCAGCTTGGAGGGGGCATCGACTAATGAAGCTTTCTTT.